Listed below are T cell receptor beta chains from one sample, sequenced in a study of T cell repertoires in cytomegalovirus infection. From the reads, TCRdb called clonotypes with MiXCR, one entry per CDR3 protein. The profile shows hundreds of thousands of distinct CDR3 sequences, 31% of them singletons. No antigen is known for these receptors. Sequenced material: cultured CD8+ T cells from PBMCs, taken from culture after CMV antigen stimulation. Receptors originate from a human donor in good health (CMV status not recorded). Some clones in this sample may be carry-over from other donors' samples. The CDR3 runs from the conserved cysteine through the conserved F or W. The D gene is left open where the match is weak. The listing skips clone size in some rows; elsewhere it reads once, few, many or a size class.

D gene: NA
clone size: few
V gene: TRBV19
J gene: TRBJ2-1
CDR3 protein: CASSIGAIPRSGNEQFF
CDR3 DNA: TGTGCCAGTAGTATAGGGGCCATCCCCAGGTCGGGGAATGAGCAGTTCTTC

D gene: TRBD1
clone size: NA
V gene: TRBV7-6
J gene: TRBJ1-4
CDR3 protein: CASSPPGQGAWNEKLFF
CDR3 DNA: TGTGCCAGCAGCCCCCCGGGACAGGGGGCCTGGAATGAAAAACTGTTTTTT

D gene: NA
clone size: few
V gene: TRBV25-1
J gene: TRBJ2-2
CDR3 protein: CASSEYFQGSNTGELFF
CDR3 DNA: TGTGCCAGCAGTGAATACTTTCAGGGCTCCAACACCGGGGAGCTGTTTTTT

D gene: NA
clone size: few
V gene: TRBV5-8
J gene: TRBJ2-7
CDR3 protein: CASSLRETPYEQYF
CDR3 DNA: TGTGCCAGCAGCTTGCGGGAGACCCCCTACGAGCAGTACTTC

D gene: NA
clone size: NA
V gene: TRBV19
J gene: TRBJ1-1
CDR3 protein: CASSLRADSEAFF
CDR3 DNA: TGTGCCAGTAGTCTCAGGGCGGACAGTGAAGCTTTCTTT

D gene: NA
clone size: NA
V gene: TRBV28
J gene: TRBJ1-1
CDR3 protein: CASGPDLEVTEAFF
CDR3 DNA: TGTGCCAGCGGCCCAGACCTGGAGGTAACTGAAGCTTTCTTT

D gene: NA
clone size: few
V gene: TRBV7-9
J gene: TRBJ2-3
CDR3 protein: CASSVLPPETRTDTQYF
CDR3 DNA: TGTGCCAGCAGCGTACTCCCCCCCGAAACTCGCACAGATACGCAGTATTTT

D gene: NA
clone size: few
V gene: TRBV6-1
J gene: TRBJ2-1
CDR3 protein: CAGTDGNLYNEQFF
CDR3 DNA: TGTGCCGGTACCGACGGAAACCTTTACAATGAGCAGTTCTTC

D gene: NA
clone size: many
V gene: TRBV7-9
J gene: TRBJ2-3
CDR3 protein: CASSLINPIADTQYF
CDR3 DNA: TGTGCCAGCAGCTTAATTAATCCTATCGCAGATACGCAGTATTTT

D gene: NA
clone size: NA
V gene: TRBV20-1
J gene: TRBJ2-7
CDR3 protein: CSARDPSTYEQYF
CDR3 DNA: TGCAGTGCTAGAGATCCCTCTACCTACGAGCAGTACTTC

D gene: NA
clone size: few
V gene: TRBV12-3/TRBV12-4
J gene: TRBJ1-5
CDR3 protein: CASSLLEEPQHF
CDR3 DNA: TGTGCCAGCAGTTTACTGGAGGAGCCCCAGCATTTT

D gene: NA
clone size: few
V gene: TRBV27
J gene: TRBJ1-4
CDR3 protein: CASSSAAGGKLFF
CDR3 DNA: TGTGCCAGCAGTTCGGCAGCCGGAGGAAAACTGTTTTTT

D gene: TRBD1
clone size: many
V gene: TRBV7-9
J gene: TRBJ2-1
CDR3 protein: CASSSLGTGAYNEQFF
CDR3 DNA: TGTGCCAGCAGCTCTCTTGGGACAGGGGCATACAATGAGCAGTTCTTC

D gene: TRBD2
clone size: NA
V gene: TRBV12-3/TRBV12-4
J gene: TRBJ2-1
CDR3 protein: CASTSVRLADEQFF
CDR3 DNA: TGTGCCAGCACCTCTGTTAGACTAGCCGATGAGCAGTTCTTC

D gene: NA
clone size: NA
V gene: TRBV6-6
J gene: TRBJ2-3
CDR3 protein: CASSYLQDPDTQYF
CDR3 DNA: TGTGCCAGCAGTTACCTCCAGGACCCGGATACGCAGTATTTT

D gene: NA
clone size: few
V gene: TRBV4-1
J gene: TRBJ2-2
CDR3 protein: CASSQQGSRNTGELFF
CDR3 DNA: TGCGCCAGCAGCCAGCAGGGGTCCAGAAACACCGGGGAGCTGTTTTTT

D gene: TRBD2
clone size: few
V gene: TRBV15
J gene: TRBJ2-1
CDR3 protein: CATSIQRGSSYNEQFF
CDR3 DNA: TGTGCCACCAGCATTCAGCGGGGGAGCTCCTACAATGAGCAGTTCTTC

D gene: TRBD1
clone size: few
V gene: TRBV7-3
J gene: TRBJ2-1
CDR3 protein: CASSLYRGGRNEQFF
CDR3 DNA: TGTGCCAGCAGCTTATACAGGGGTGGTCGCAATGAGCAGTTCTTC

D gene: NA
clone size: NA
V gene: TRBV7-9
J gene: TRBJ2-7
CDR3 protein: CASSPLDEHEQYF
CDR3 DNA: TGTGCCAGCAGCCCCCTTGATGAACACGAGCAGTACTTC

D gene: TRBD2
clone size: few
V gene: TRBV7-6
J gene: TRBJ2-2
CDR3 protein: CASSSMGLAGGLNTGELFF
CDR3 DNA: TGTGCCAGCAGCTCCATGGGACTAGCGGGGGGCTTGAACACCGGGGAGCTGTTTTTT

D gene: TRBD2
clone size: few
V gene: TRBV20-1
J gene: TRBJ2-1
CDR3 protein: CSAPLAGAYNEQFF
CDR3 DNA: TGCAGTGCTCCGCTAGCGGGGGCCTACAATGAGCAGTTCTTC

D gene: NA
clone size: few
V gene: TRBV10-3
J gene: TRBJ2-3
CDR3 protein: CAISESRTDLVDTQYF
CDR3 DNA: TGTGCCATCAGTGAGTCAAGGACAGACCTAGTGGATACGCAGTATTTT

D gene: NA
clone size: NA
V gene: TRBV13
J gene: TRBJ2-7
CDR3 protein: CATSLSRGHEQYF
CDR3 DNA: TGTGCCACTAGTCTCTCGCGGGGCCACGAGCAGTACTTC

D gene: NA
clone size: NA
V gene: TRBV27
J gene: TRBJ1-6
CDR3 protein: CASSPPAIYNSPLHF
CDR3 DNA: TGTGCCAGCAGCCCCCCAGCAATCTATAATTCACCCCTCCACTTT

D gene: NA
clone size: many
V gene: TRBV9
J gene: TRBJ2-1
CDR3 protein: CASSVADFSSYNEQFF
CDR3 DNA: TGTGCCAGCAGCGTAGCGGATTTCAGCTCCTACAATGAGCAGTTCTTC

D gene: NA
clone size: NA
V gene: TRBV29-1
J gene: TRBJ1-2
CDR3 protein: CSAPTGGYPWGYTF
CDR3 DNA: TGCAGCGCCCCCACAGGAGGGTATCCTTGGGGCTACACCTTC

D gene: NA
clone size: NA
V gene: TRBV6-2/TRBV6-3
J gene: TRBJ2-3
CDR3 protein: CASSYPWGSVDTQYF
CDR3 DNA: TGTGCCAGCAGTTACCCATGGGGGTCGGTAGATACGCAGTATTTT

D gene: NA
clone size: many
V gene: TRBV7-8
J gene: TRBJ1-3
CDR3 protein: CASSSETGFADTIYF
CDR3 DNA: TGTGCCAGCAGCTCCGAAACAGGGTTCGCAGACACCATATATTTT

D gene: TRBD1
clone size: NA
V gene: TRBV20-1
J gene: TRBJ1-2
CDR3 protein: CSARSLTGGADYGYTF
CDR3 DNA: TGCAGTGCTAGATCGTTGACAGGGGGAGCGGACTATGGCTACACCTTC

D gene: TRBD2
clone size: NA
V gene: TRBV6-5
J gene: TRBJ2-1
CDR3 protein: CASMLAGPRQSSYNEQFF
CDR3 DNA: TGTGCCAGCATGTTAGCGGGGCCCCGACAAAGCTCCTACAATGAGCAGTTCTTC

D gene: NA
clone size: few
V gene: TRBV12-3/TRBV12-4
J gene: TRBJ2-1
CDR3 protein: CASSSRGGGWLNEQFF
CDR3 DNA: TGTGCCAGCAGTTCCCGAGGGGGGGGGTGGTTAAATGAGCAGTTCTTC

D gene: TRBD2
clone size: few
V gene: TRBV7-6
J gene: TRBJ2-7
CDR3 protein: CASSLEAGGLSYEQYF
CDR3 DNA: TGTGCCAGCAGCTTAGAGGCGGGGGGCCTCTCCTACGAGCAGTACTTC

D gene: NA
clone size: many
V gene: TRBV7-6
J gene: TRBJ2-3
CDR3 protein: CASSLEGTSTDTQYF
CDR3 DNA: TGTGCCAGCAGCTTAGAAGGGACGAGCACAGATACGCAGTATTTT

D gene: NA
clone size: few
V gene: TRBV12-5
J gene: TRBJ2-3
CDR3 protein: CASGPPVGQYF
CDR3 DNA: TGTGCTAGTGGTCCTCCAGTCGGGCAGTATTTT

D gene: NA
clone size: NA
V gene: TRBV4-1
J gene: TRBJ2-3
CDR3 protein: CASSQDNGAPLPDTQYF
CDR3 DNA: TGCGCCAGCAGCCAAGATAACGGAGCGCCCCTCCCAGATACGCAGTATTTT